The 20 T cell receptor beta chains presented below share a single source sample, sequenced in a study of molecular identifiers for immune sequencing clone quantification. MiXCR was run by TCRdb on the PCR reads, yielding one entry per CDR3 protein. The sample includes nearly 8,500 distinct CDR3 sequences, roughly 33% of them seen just once. Material: naive CD8+ T cells from blood, with Jurkat cell RNA spiked in. The subset denotes: FACS-sorted CD8+CD4-CCR7+CD45RA+ naive T cells. The receptors come from a human donor in good health. Some libraries in this study had Jurkat cell RNA spiked in.

For this clonotype: It may be a read error: a sequence one base away is much more abundant. The CDR3 here is CSVAFRTEALF. CDR3 bases: TGCAGCGTTGCTTTCCGAACTGAAGCTCTCTTT. This chain uses TRBV29-1 with TRBJ1-1; unclear D gene. Germline CDR1 reads SQVTM; CDR2 reads ANQGSEA. This CDR3 is 11 amino acids long.

The V call is TRBV4-3, the J call TRBJ2-1; 7 bases line up with TRBD2. Germline trimming cut 0 bases from V and 10 bases from J; bases unmatched to any gene: 9. Germline values: CDR1 LGHNA, CDR2 YSLEER. This CDR3 region has 15 residues. For the CDR3, the DNA is TGCGCCAGCAGCCAAGATTCGCGGGGGTCAGGGGAGCAGTTCTTC. As protein: CASSQDSRGSGEQFF.

This clonotype has a handful of counts. The chain links TRBV6-2 or TRBV6-3 to TRBJ2-3; D tentatively reads TRBD1 or TRBD2 (5 bases each). V lost 6 bases, J lost 4 bases, and 17 bases lay in between. Germline CDR1 MNHEY, CDR2 SVGEGT. This CDR3 is 15 amino acids long. The DNA for the CDR3 is TGTGCCAGCAGCTTAGGACTTGGGGCGGCAGATACGCAGTATTTT. This gives the protein CASSLGLGAADTQYF.

As for this clonotype: A read error may produce the germline difference seen at one junction end. The chain couples TRBV28 to TRBJ2-3; the match to TRBD2 covers 10 bases. There are 16 residues in the CDR3. The germline gives CDR1 MDHEN, CDR2 SYDVKM. Written as DNA, the CDR3 is TGTGCCTGCAGTTTAAAGAGCGGGAGGGCCCAAGATACGCAGTATTTT. This encodes CACSLKSGRAQDTQYF.

In this sample, this clonotype turned up a few times. The J gene is TRBJ2-1, the V gene TRBV4-1; D not resolved. The CDR3 is 14 amino acids. The V end was cut by 0 bases, the J end by 13 bases, with 16 bases between. The germline V gene encodes CDR1 MGHRA and CDR2 YSYEKL. The CDR3 bases are TGCGCCAGCAGCCAAGATCCCAACTCCCAAGGACAGTTCTTC. Encoded protein: CASSQDPNSQGQFF.

This chain links TRBV4-1 with TRBJ1-5; TRBD1 matches 7 bases. The CDR3 totals 13 residues. Germline CDR1 is MGHRA and CDR2 is YSYEKL. V shed 5 bases and J 4 bases; nucleotides not matched to a gene: 2. CDR3 bases: TGCGCCAGCAGCGGGACAGTTAATCAGCCCCAGCATTTT. The encoded protein is CASSGTVNQPQHF.

This clonotype has just a few counts. This chain connects TRBV6-2 or TRBV6-3 to TRBJ1-2; D is uncertain. V was clipped by 7 bases and J by 8 bases, with 17 bases between them. CDR1 is MNHEY, CDR2 SVGEGT, per germline. This CDR3 region has 13 residues. CDR3 protein: CASTDSAFDGYTF. The CDR3 bases are TGTGCCAGCACCGACTCCGCCTTCGACGGCTACACCTTC.

A remark on this clonotype: The junction and the germline gene differ at one end; a read error may be behind it. V usage is TRBV27 and J usage is TRBJ1-1; D call uncertain. CDR1 and CDR2 (germline): MNHEY, SMNVEV (reference sequence). The CDR3 has 15 residues. The CDR3 reads CAGSLSGSMNTEAFF. CDR3 sequence (DNA): TGCGCCGGCAGTTTAAGCGGCAGCATGAACACTGAAGCTTTCTTT.

This clonotype is medium-sized (0.01 to 0.1%). The CDR3 reads CASSPGGGETQYF. The CDR3 DNA reads TGTGCCAGCAGCCCGGGAGGCGGAGAGACCCAGTACTTC. The chain joins TRBV13 to TRBJ2-5, with TRBD2 identical over 7 bases. The ends lost 5 bases at V and 4 bases at J; junction bases unmatched: 4. This CDR3 contains 13 residues. Germline V lookup: CDR1 PRHDT, CDR2 FYEKMQ (reference sequence).

Of note for this clonotype: Relative to the germline gene, one junction end is altered; a read error may explain this. The chain links TRBV7-2 to TRBJ1-4, with 8 positions matching TRBD1. Germline V CDR1 and CDR2: SGHTA, FQGNSA. This CDR3 is built from 15 residues. The CDR3 region has the DNA TGTGCCAGCAGCTTGGACAGGGCCACTAATGAAAAACTGATTTTT. This encodes CASSLDRATNEKLIF.

The gene calls are TRBV7-9 and TRBJ2-7; either TRBD1 or TRBD2 may supply D (5 bases each). This CDR3 contains 14 residues. Germline lookup yields CDR1 SEHNR and CDR2 FQNEAQ (reference sequence). Trimming cost V 5 bases and J 4 bases, with 15 bases left between them. The CDR3 bases are TGTGCCAGCAGCCCCGCCCGGGGCCCGTACGAGCAGTACTTC. It specifies CASSPARGPYEQYF.

This rearrangement joins TRBV27 to TRBJ2-6; D possibly corresponds to TRBD1 (5 bases). V lost 2 bases, J lost 0 bases, and 11 bases lay in between. Germline CDR1 is MNHEY and CDR2 is SMNVEV (reference sequence). The CDR3 has 17 amino acids. The CDR3 is CASSLPPTVSGANVLTF. The CDR3 coding sequence is TGTGCCAGCAGTTTACCTCCGACAGTCTCTGGGGCCAACGTCCTGACTTTC.

There are a few counts of this clonotype. The chain recombines TRBV12-3 or TRBV12-4 with TRBJ1-4; a possible D gene is TRBD1 (6 bases). The length of the CDR3 is 13 residues. V was pared by 10 bases and J by 8 bases, with 17 bases between. The CDR3, as DNA: TGTGCCACCACGATAAAGAGGGGGGAAAAACTGTTTTTT. Encoded protein: CATTIKRGEKLFF.

This chain connects TRBV6-6 to TRBJ2-7; no definite D call. V was trimmed by 2 bases and J by 13 bases, leaving 15 bases between them. Per the germline V gene, CDR1 is MNHNY and CDR2 is SVGAGI (reference sequence). The CDR3 is 12 amino acids. CDR3 coding DNA: TGTGCCAGCAGTTACGGGAATAGTGGCAAATACTTC. Translated, it gives CASSYGNSGKYF.

This clonotype was detected only a few times. This CDR3 reads CASSQLAGGTDTQYF. DNA of the CDR3: TGTGCCAGCAGCCAACTAGCGGGAGGCACAGATACGCAGTATTTT. The chain couples TRBV3-1 to TRBJ2-3, with TRBD2 matching over 10 bases. Looked up from germline, CDR1 is LGHDT and CDR2 is YNNKEL (reference sequence). There are 15 residues in the CDR3. V lost 2 bases, J lost 1 base, and 0 bases stayed unmatched.

The chain joins TRBV29-1 to TRBJ2-3; no clear D gene. The CDR3 runs to 11 residues. Germline V CDR1 and CDR2: SQVTM, ANQGSEA. V was pared by 0 bases and J by 6 bases, with 4 bases between. CDR3 DNA sequence: TGCAGCGTTGAAGATACGGATACGCAGTATTTT. Protein product: CSVEDTDTQYF.

V and J are TRBV4-3 and TRBJ1-5, with D perhaps TRBD1 (5 bases). CDR1 is LGHNA, CDR2 YSLEER, per germline. The CDR3 has 14 residues. V was shortened by 1 base and J by 9 bases, with 13 bases between the two germline ends. CDR3 sequence reads: CASSQVGGLGPQHF. The CDR3 DNA follows: TGCGCCAGCAGCCAAGTTGGGGGGTTAGGGCCCCAGCATTTT.

The chain combines TRBV5-1 with TRBJ2-1; 10 bases align to TRBD1. V was clipped by 0 bases and J by 6 bases; unmatched bases: 9. This CDR3 is built from 17 residues. The germline CDR1 and CDR2 sequences are SGHRS and YFSETQ. CDR3 amino acids: CASSLVWTGGKGNEQFF. CDR3 sequence (DNA): TGCGCCAGCAGCTTGGTTTGGACAGGGGGAAAGGGCAATGAGCAGTTCTTC.

This clonotype was counted a few times. The chain has TRBV6-2 or TRBV6-3 and TRBJ1-5, with D unresolved. The V and J ends lost 3 bases and 4 bases respectively, with 7 bases between them. This CDR3 is 13 amino acids long. The germline V gene has CDR1 MNHEY and CDR2 SVGEGT. The CDR3 spells CASSYGGNQPQHF. Written as DNA, the CDR3 is TGTGCCAGCAGTTATGGAGGGAATCAGCCCCAGCATTTT.

Of note for this clonotype: Lacking the conserved final phenylalanine or tryptophan, this CDR3 likely reflects a read error. The chain is built from TRBV6-5 and TRBJ2-3; possible D gene TRBD1, 6 bases. The CDR3 is 17 residues long. The germline V gene encodes CDR1 MNHEY and CDR2 SVGAGI. V lost 6 bases and J lost 6, with 25 bases in between. CDR3 protein: CASSHEGGTPTGDTQYC. The CDR3 nucleotides read TGTGCCAGCAGCCACGAGGGCGGCACCCCGACAGGCGATACGCAGTATTGT.